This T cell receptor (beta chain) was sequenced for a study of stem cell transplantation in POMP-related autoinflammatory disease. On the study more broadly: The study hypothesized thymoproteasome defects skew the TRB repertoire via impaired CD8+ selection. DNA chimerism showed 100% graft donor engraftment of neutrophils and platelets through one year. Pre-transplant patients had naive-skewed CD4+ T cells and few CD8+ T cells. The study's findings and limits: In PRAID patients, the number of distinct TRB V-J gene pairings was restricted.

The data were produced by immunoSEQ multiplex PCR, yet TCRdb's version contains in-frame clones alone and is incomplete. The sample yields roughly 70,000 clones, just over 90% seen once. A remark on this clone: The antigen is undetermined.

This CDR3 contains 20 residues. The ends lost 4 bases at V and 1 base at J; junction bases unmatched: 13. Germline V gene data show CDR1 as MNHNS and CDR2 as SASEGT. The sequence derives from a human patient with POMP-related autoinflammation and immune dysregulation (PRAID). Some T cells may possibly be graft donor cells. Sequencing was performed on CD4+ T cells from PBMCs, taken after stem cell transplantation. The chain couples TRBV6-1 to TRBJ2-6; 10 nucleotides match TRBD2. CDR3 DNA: TGTGCCAGCAGTGCCGTCGCAACTAGCGGGATTTTTTCTGGGGCCAACGTCCTGACTTTC. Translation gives CASSAVATSGIFSGANVLTF.